The 12 T cell receptor beta chains reported below all come from one sample, sequenced in a study of T cells in Graves' hyperthyroidism and ophthalmopathy. Template material for amplifying TCR beta CDR3 regions consisted of RNA transcripts. During a first-round RT-PCR of the TCR CDR3, the HTBI primer set was used. TCRdb itself ran the multiplex PCR reads through MiXCR, one entry per CDR3 protein. The repertoire holds around 350,000 distinct CDR3 sequences, with under 20% as singletons. The material sequenced was blood. The receptors stem from a woman in her late teens or twenties with Graves' hyperthyroidism.

The gene calls are TRBV12-3 or TRBV12-4 and TRBJ1-6, with D hard to call. CDR3 length: 12 amino acids. Trimming left V 6 bases short and J 11 bases short, with 11 bases between. DNA of the CDR3: TGTGCCAGCAGGGGATCCGGGACACCCCTCCACTTT. Protein: CASRGSGTPLHF.

This clonotype was counted many times. The rearrangement links TRBV29-1 to TRBJ2-7; the match to TRBD1 covers 7 bases. The CDR3 runs to 14 residues. The V gene's germline CDR1 is SQVTM and CDR2 ANQGSEA. V lost 4 bases and J lost 0; bases outside the gene matches: 6. CDR3: CSVALGQNSYEQYF. CDR3 sequence (DNA): TGCAGCGTTGCCCTGGGACAGAACTCCTACGAGCAGTACTTC.

Of note for this clonotype: Since a much larger clone is just one base distant, this may be a read error. The chain combines TRBV2 with TRBJ2-5; 8 nucleotides line up with TRBD1. J gave up 5 bases and V 8 bases, and 7 bases lay outside the gene matches. There are 13 residues in the CDR3. The germline V gene has CDR1 SNHLY and CDR2 FYNNEI. In nucleotides, the CDR3 is TGTGCCAGCGGTCAGGACAGGGACGAGACCCAGTACTTC. Its protein is CASGQDRDETQYF. The whole variable domain, remainder taken from reference TRBV2 and TRBJ2-5, is EPEVTQTPSHQVTQMGQEVILRCVPISNHLYFYWYRQILGQKVEFLVSFYNNEISEKSEIFDDQFSVERPDGSNFTLKIRSTKLEDSAMYFCASGQDRDETQYFGPGTRLLVL.

This clonotype was recorded many times. The chain employs TRBV7-9 and TRBJ1-1; D is undetermined. The germline gives CDR1 SEHNR, CDR2 FQNEAQ (reference sequence). The V gene lost 4 bases and the J gene lost 6 bases, with 12 bases spanning the gap. The CDR3 loop spans 13 amino acids. The DNA of the CDR3 is TGTGCCAGCAGCTCGCCCGGGCTTTCTGAAGCTTTCTTT. The encoded protein is CASSSPGLSEAFF.

This clonotype was counted many times. V is TRBV6-1 and J is TRBJ1-2, with unresolved D. Germline V CDR1 and CDR2: MNHNS, SASEGT. The V and J ends lost 2 bases and 0 bases respectively, with 13 bases between them. The CDR3 is 16 residues long. CDR3 protein: CASSESFRTPNYGYTF. CDR3 nucleotides: TGTGCCAGCAGTGAAAGTTTCCGAACTCCTAACTATGGCTACACCTTC.

This clonotype occurred a few times. The gene calls are TRBV18 and TRBJ1-1, with TRBD1 identical over 7 bases. Trimming removed 3 bases from V and 5 bases from J; junction bases left unmatched: 12. The CDR3 runs 16 residues. Looked up from germline, CDR1 is KGHSH and CDR2 is LQKENI. CDR3 coding DNA: TGTGCCAGCTCACCGGATACGACAGGGCTAGGGACTGAAGCTTTCTTT. It codes for CASSPDTTGLGTEAFF.

The sample holds many counts of this clonotype. This sequence may be a read error, since a much larger clone differs from it by one base. Likely a read error: the CDR3 ends without its conserved phenylalanine or tryptophan. The chain combines TRBV6-1 with TRBJ2-5; D may be TRBD2 (6 bases). Germline CDR1 is MNHNS and CDR2 is SASEGT. Trimming took 5 bases from V and 3 from J, leaving 19 bases between them. The CDR3 length is 16 residues. The CDR3 DNA follows: TGTGCCAGCAGTCTCGTCGACTCTAGCGAAGAAGAGACCCAGTACTCC. Translating gives CASSLVDSSEEETQYS.

Written as DNA, the CDR3 is TGTGCCAGCAGACCCGACTATGGCTACACCTTC. The encoded protein is CASRPDYGYTF. V gene TRBV6-1 combines with J gene TRBJ1-2; D is unresolved. The CDR3 runs 11 residues. Germline assignment: CDR1 MNHNS and CDR2 SASEGT. V lost 6 bases and J lost 3, with 5 bases in between.

The table lists this clonotype with many counts. This sequence joins TRBV30 and TRBJ1-5; D call uncertain. Trimming cost V 1 base and J 3 bases, with 7 bases left between them. Germline V lookup: CDR1 GTSNPN, CDR2 SVGIG (reference sequence). This CDR3 has 13 residues. Here the CDR3 reads CAWSGQNNQPQHF. As DNA, the CDR3 is TGTGCCTGGAGTGGGCAGAACAATCAGCCCCAGCATTTT.

This clonotype has ten or more counts. In DNA form, the CDR3 reads TGTGCCAGCAGCTTAGCAGGGGACGGCTACGAGCAGTACTTC. Its protein is CASSLAGDGYEQYF. The chain couples TRBV11-2 to TRBJ2-7, with D possibly matching TRBD1 (6 bases). The germline V gene encodes CDR1 SGHAT and CDR2 FQNNGV. The CDR3 consists of 14 residues. Trimming left V 1 base short and J 3 bases short, with 10 bases between. The complete variable domain, with remaining parts taken from reference TRBV11-2 and TRBJ2-7, reads EAGVAQSPRYKIIEKRQSVAFWCNPISGHATLYWYQQILGQGPKLLIQFQNNGVVDDSQLPKDRFSAERLKGVDSTLKIQPAKLEDSAVYLCASSLAGDGYEQYFGPGTRLTVT.

This clonotype was found many times. The chain links TRBV11-2 to TRBJ2-2, with no clear D. V was trimmed by 1 base and J by 13 bases, leaving 7 bases between them. The CDR3 has 11 residues. CDR1 is SGHAT, CDR2 FQNNGV, per germline. Here the CDR3 reads CASSLGSGLFF. The CDR3 DNA reads TGTGCCAGCAGCTTAGGTTCAGGGCTGTTTTTT. Full variable domain (outside the CDR3, taken from reference TRBV11-2 and TRBJ2-2): EAGVAQSPRYKIIEKRQSVAFWCNPISGHATLYWYQQILGQGPKLLIQFQNNGVVDDSQLPKDRFSAERLKGVDSTLKIQPAKLEDSAVYLCASSLGSGLFFGEGSRLTVL.

This clonotype was found many times. This chain links TRBV6-2 or TRBV6-3 with TRBJ2-7; D is perhaps TRBD1 (5 bases). From germline, CDR1 is MNHEY and CDR2 SVGEGT. The V end lost 2 bases, the J end lost 2 bases, and 10 bases lay between the germline ends. CDR3 size: 14 residues. This chain's CDR3 is CASSYGQGTYEQYF. CDR3 coding DNA: TGTGCCAGCAGTTACGGGCAGGGAACCTACGAGCAGTACTTC.